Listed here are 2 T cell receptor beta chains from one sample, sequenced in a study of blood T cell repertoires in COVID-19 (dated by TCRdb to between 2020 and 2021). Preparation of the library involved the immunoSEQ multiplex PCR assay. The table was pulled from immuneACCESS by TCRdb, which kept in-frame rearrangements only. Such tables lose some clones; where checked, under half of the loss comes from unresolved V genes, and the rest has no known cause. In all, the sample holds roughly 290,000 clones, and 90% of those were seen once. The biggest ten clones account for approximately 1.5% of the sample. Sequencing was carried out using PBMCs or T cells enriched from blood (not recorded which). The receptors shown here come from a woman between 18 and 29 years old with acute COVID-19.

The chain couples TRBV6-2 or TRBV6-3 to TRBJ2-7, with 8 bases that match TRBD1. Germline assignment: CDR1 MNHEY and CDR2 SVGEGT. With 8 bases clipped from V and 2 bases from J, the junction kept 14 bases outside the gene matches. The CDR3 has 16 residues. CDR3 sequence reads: CASRSLGQALTYEQYF. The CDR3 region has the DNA TGTGCCAGCCGTTCCTTGGGACAGGCGTTAACCTACGAGCAGTACTTC.

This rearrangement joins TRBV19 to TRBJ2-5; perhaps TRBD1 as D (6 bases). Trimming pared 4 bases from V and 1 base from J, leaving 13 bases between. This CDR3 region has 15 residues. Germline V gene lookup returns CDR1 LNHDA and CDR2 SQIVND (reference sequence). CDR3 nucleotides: TGTGCCAGTAGTACCCATGGACAGACCCAAGAGACCCAGTACTTC. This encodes CASSTHGQTQETQYF.